The entry below describes one T cell receptor (beta chain). This sample was taken from a study of human T cells and chemical hapten exposure. Time point indicated: patch test 3, about 24 weeks after DPC sensitization. Treatment denoted: therapeutic diphenylcyclopropenone sensitization with weekly scalp DPC. In TCRdb, the RACE reads were re-called with MiXCR into one record per CDR3 protein. The data hold under 75,000 distinct CDR3 sequences, with roughly 10% observed a single time. CDR1 is DFQATT and CDR2 is SNEGSKA in the germline V gene (reference sequence). The V and J ends lost 0 bases and 4 bases respectively, with 6 bases between them. The CDR3 consists of 12 residues.

This clonotype was obtained from a woman aged 45-65 years with alopecia areata. Some clones in this sample may be carry-over from other donors' samples. V is TRBV20-1 and J is TRBJ1-1; no reliable D call. This material consisted of whole blood, taken in connection with sensitization to the hapten diphenylcyclopropenone (DPC). DNA of the CDR3: TGCAGTGCTAGAGATCTAGGCACTGAAGCTTTCTTT. Translation: CSARDLGTEAFF.